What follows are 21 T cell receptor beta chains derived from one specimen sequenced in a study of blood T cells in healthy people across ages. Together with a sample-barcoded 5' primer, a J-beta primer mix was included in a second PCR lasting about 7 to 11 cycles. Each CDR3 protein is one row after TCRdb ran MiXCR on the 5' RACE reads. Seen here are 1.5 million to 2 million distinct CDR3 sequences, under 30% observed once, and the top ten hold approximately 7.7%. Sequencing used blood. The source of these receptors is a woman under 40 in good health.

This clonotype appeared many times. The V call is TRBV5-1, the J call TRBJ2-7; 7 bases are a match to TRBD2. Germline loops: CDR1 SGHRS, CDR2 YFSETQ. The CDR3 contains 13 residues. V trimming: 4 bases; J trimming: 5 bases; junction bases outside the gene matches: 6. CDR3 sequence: CASSAAGVDEQYF. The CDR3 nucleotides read TGCGCCAGCAGCGCGGCGGGAGTGGACGAGCAGTACTTC.

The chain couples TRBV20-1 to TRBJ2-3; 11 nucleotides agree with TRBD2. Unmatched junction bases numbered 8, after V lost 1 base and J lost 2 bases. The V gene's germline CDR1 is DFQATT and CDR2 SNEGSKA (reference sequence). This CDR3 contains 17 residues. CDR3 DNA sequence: TGCAGTGCTAGAGGTAGCGGGAGGGCCGGCTTCACAGATACGCAGTATTTT. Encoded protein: CSARGSGRAGFTDTQYF.

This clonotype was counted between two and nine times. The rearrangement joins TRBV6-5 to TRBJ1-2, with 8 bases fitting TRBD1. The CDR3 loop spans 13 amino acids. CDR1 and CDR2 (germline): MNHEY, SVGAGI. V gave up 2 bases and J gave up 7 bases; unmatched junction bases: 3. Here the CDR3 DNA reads TGTGCCAGCAGTTACCAGGGGGCAGTTGGCTACACCTTC. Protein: CASSYQGAVGYTF.

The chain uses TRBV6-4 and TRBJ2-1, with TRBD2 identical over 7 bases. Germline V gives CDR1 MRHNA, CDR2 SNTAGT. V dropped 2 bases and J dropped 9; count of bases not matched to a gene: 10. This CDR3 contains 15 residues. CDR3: CASSDRTRKISEQFF. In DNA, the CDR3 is TGTGCCAGCAGTGACAGGACTAGGAAGATCAGTGAGCAGTTCTTC.

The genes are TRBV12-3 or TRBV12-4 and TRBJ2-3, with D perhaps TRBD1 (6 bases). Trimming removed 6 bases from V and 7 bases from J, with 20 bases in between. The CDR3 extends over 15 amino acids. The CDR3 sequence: CASSPWDTHVYTQYF. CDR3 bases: TGTGCCAGCAGCCCGTGGGACACCCATGTGTATACGCAGTATTTT.

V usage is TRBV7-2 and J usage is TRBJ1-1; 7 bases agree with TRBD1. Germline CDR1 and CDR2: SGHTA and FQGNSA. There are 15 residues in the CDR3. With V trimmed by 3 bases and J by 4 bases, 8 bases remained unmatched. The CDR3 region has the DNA TGTGCCAGCAGCTTTCAGACAGGGACGGGCACTGAAGCTTTCTTT. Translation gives CASSFQTGTGTEAFF.

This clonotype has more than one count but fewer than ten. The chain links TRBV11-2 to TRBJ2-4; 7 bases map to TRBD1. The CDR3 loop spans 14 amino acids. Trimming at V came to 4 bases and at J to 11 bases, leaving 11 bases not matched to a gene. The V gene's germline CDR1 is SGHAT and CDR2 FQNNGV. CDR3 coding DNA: TGTGCCAGCAGCTCACAGGGGCCTCTAACCCTTCAGTACTTC. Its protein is CASSSQGPLTLQYF. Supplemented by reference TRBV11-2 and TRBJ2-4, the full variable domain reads EAGVAQSPRYKIIEKRQSVAFWCNPISGHATLYWYQQILGQGPKLLIQFQNNGVVDDSQLPKDRFSAERLKGVDSTLKIQPAKLEDSAVYLCASSSQGPLTLQYFGAGTRLSVL.

The CDR3 region has the DNA TGTGCCAGCAGCTTAAATCGACTAGCGGGGGCCTACAATGAGCAGTTCTTC. Protein sequence: CASSLNRLAGAYNEQFF. This sequence joins TRBV13 and TRBJ2-1; 12 bases map to TRBD2. This CDR3 comprises 17 residues. From germline, CDR1 is PRHDT and CDR2 FYEKMQ (reference sequence). Trimming cost V 2 bases and J 2 bases; bases outside gene matches: 4.

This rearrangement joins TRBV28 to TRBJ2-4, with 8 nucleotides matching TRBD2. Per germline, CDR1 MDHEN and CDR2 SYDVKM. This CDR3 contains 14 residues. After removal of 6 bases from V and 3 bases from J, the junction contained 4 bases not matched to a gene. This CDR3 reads CASRIGGVKNIQYF. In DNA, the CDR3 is TGTGCCAGCAGGATCGGGGGGGTCAAAAACATTCAGTACTTC.

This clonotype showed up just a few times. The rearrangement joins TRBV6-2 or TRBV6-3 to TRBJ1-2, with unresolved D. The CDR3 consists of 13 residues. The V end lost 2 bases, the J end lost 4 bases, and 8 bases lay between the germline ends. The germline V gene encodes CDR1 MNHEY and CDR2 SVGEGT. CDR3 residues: CASSYGMRYGYTF. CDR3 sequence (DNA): TGTGCCAGCAGTTACGGTATGCGCTATGGCTACACCTTC.

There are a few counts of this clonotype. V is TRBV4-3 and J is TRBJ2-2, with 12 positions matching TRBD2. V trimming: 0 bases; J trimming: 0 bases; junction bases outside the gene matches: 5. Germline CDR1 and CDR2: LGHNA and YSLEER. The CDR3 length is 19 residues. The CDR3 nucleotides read TGCGCCAGCAGCCAAGATCTAGCGGGAGGGCCGTCGAACACCGGGGAGCTGTTTTTT. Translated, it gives CASSQDLAGGPSNTGELFF.

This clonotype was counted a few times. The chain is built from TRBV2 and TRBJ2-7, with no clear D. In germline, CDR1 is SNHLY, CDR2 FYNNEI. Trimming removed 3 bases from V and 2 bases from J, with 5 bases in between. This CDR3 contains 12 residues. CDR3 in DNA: TGTGCCAGCAGTGAGCAGCCCTACGAGCAGTACTTC. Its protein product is CASSEQPYEQYF.

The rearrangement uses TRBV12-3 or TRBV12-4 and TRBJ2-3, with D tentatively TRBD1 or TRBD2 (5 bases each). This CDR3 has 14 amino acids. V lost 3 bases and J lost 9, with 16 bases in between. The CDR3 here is CASSLSVGARTQYF. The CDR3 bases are TGTGCCAGCAGTTTGTCGGTCGGGGCAAGGACGCAGTATTTT.

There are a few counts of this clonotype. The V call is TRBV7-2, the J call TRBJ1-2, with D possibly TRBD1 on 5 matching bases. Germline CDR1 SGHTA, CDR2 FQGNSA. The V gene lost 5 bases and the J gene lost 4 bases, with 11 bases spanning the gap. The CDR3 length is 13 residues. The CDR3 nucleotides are TGTGCCAGCAGCCGGGACGGGGGCTATGGCTACACCTTC. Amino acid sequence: CASSRDGGYGYTF.

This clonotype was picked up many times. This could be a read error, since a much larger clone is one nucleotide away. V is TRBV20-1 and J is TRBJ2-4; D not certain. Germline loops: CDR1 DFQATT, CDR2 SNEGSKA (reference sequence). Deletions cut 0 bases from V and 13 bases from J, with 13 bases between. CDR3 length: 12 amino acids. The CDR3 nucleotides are TGCAGTGCTAGAGAGGCGCCCAATGAGCAGTACTTC. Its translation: CSAREAPNEQYF.

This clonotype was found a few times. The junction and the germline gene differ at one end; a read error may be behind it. The CDR3 DNA is TGTGCCAACAGCGGATCAGGGTACGAGCAGTACTTC. It specifies CANSGSGYEQYF. This sequence joins TRBV9 and TRBJ2-4; D is possibly TRBD1 or TRBD2 (5 bases each). Judging by the DNA end, TRBJ2-7 fits better; the J call may be wrong. Germline loops: CDR1 SGDLS, CDR2 YYNGEE. This CDR3 is 12 amino acids long.

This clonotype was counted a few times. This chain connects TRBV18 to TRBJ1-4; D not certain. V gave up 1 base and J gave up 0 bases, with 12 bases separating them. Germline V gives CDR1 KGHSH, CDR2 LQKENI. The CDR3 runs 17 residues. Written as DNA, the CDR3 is TGTGCCAGCTCACCACAGTCCAGAGCGTCAACTAATGAAAAACTGTTTTTT. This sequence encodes CASSPQSRASTNEKLFF.

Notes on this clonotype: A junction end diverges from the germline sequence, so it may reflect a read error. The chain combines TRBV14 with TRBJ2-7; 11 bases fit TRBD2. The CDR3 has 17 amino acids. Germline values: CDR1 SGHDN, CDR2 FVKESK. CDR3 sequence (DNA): TGTACCAGCAGCCCCCTCGTAACTAGCGGGAGCCACGGCGAGCAGTACTTC. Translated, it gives CTSSPLVTSGSHGEQYF.

DNA for the CDR3: TGCGCCAGCAGCCCGCGACCGCCTAATGAAAAACTGTTTTTT. Its protein is CASSPRPPNEKLFF. The rearrangement uses TRBV5-1 and TRBJ1-4; D is undetermined. The CDR3 spans 14 residues. Germline CDR1 reads SGHRS; CDR2 reads YFSETQ. V shed 4 bases and J shed 3 bases, with 10 bases lying between them.

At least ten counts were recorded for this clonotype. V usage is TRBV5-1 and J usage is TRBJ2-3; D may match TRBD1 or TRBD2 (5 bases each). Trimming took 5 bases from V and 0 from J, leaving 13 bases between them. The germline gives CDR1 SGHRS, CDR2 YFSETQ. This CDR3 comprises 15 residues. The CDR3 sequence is CASSSGASSTDTQYF. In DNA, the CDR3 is TGCGCCAGCAGTTCCGGGGCAAGTAGCACAGATACGCAGTATTTT.

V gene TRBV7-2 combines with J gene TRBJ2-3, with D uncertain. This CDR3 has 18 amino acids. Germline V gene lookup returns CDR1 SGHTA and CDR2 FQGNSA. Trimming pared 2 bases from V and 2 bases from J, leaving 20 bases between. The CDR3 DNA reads TGTGCCAGCAGCTTACCGTCTTTTAGGAGTGCCCTCACAGATACGCAGTATTTT. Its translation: CASSLPSFRSALTDTQYF. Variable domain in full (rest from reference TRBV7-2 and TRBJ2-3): GAGVSQSPSNKVTEKGKDVELRCDPISGHTALYWYRQSLGQGLEFLIYFQGNSAPDKSGLPSDRFSAERTGGSVSTLTIQRTQQEDSAVYLCASSLPSFRSALTDTQYFGPGTRLTVL.